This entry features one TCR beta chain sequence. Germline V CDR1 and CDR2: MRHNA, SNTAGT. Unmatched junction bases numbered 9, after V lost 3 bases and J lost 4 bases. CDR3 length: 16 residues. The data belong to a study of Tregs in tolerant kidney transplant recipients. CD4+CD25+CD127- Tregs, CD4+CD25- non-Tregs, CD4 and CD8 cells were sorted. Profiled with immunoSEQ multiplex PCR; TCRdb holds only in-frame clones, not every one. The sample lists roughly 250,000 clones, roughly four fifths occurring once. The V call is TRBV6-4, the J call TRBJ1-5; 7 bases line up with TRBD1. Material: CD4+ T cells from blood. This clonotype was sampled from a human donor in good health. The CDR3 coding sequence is TGTGCCAGCAGTGATATATGGGACAGCGAGAATCAGCCCCAGCATTTT. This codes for CASSDIWDSENQPQHF.